This T cell receptor beta chain was profiled in a study of TIL therapy for anti-PD-1-resistant metastatic lung cancer. Whole-study context: Tumor harvest preceded PD-1/PD-L1 blockade, followed by nivolumab treatment. A handful of tumors were EGFR-mutant and two were ALK-rearranged. Study results and limitations: TIL clonotype persistence in blood showed no apparent association with response.

This was the immunoSEQ v3 assay. Data came from immunoSEQ multiplex PCR; TCRdb stores just in-frame clones and leaves some out. Of 55,000 to 60,000 clones in the sample, about 70% are singletons; the top ten hold more than 1.5%. This clone came up once. The antigen is undetermined. Time point defined: pre-treatment sample, taken before nivolumab and TIL therapy. Stage 4 NSCLC adults joined between late 2017 and 2020. The sequencing used blood, collected at baseline. This clonotype was sampled from a person aged 25-85 years with non-small cell lung cancer.

CDR3 sequence: CASPETVPAGANVLTF. For the CDR3, the DNA is TGTGCCAGCCCCGAGACAGTCCCCGCCGGGGCCAACGTCCTGACTTTC. The V gene is TRBV21-1, the J gene TRBJ2-6; the table's TRBD1 call for D was not verified on the DNA. TRBV21-1 corresponds to a pseudogene. This CDR3 spans 16 amino acids.